The sequence of this T cell receptor (beta chain) was determined in a study of T cells in tuberculosis. The data were produced by immunoSEQ multiplex PCR, yet TCRdb's version contains in-frame clones alone and is incomplete. This table has some 34,000 clones, 95% to 97% appearing once. CDR3 length: 13 amino acids. Germline values: CDR1 MNHNS, CDR2 SASEGT. V dropped 8 bases and J dropped 0 bases, with 10 bases sitting between them. Tuberculin skin test and IGRA determined adolescents' latent tuberculosis status at entry. The V call is TRBV6-1, the J call TRBJ1-2; D remains unclear. Material for sequencing was PBMCs. This clonotype was obtained from a donor aged 10 to 29 with latent tuberculosis or without tuberculosis infection. The CDR3 region has the DNA TGTGCCAGCCACGACGGAGCTAACTATGGCTACACCTTC. The encoded protein is CASHDGANYGYTF.